This is a list of T cell receptor beta chains from one sample in a study of Ad26.COV2.S vaccination and SARS-CoV-2 variants. Generated by immunoSEQ multiplex PCR, the TCRdb table keeps only in-frame clones and is missing some. This sample carries about 350,000 clones, about 88% of them seen once, and the ten largest clones take around 6.4%. The sequenced sample was peripheral blood, obtained in a trial of Ad26.COV2.S vaccine versus placebo. The receptors derive from a person aged 18 to 59 who received the Ad26.COV2.S COVID-19 vaccine or a placebo. CDR3s include the opening cysteine and the closing phenylalanine or tryptophan. D genes are given only for firm matches. Size tells how often a clone was seen (once, few, many) or the class of an expanded clone, and some rows leave it out.

>TRBJ1-1|13|TRBV6-5|-|TRBD1
TGTGCCAGCAGTTATGACAGGGGTCGTGCAGCTTTCTTT
CASSYDRGRAAFF
>TRBJ1-3|14|TRBV6-6|-|-
TGTGCCAGCAGTTACAGGGGAAGTGGAAACACCATATATTTT
CASSYRGSGNTIYF
>TRBJ2-1|12|TRBV19|-|-
TGTGCCAGTCGGACTGTCTACAATGAGCAGTTCTTC
CASRTVYNEQFF
>TRBJ2-3|14|TRBV6-2/TRBV6-3|-|-
TGTGCCAGCAGTTCCCAGGAGGGCACAGATACGCAGTATTTT
CASSSQEGTDTQYF
>TRBJ2-3|15|TRBV10-3|-|TRBD2
TGTGCCATCAGATCTCTAGAGCGGGAGACAGATACGCAGTATTTT
CAIRSLERETDTQYF
>TRBJ2-7|15|TRBV7-9|-|-
TGTGCCAGCAGCTTAGGGGGCGGGATCAGCTACGAGCAGTACTTC
CASSLGGGISYEQYF
>TRBJ2-7|15|TRBV19|-|-
TGTGCCAGTAGGACCGCCGGGACGGGCTCCTACGAGCAGTACTTC
CASRTAGTGSYEQYF
>TRBJ1-1|16|TRBV19|-|TRBD1
TGTGCCTGCACCCGTCGGGACAGGGGCTTGGTCACTGAAGCTTTCTTT
CACTRRDRGLVTEAFF
>TRBJ1-1|14|TRBV7-2|once|-
TGTGCCAGCGTTGGGAGTGTAGGGAGCACTGAAGCTTTCTTT
CASVGSVGSTEAFF
>TRBJ2-1|15|TRBV13|-|-
TGTGCCAGCAGCTTAGGTGTCACTAGATACAATGAGCAGTTCTTC
CASSLGVTRYNEQFF
>TRBJ1-1|12|TRBV30|-|TRBD1
TGTGCCTGGAGGGACCCGGGACAGGGAGCTTTCTTT
CAWRDPGQGAFF
>TRBJ1-1|14|TRBV6-1|-|TRBD1
TGTGCCAGCAGTGATCGGACAGGGATGGATGAAGCTTTCTTT
CASSDRTGMDEAFF
>TRBJ1-1|17|TRBV5-1|-|-
TGCGCCAGCAGCTTCGGACCCTTAAGTACAGTCGACACTGAAGCTTTCTTT
CASSFGPLSTVDTEAFF
>TRBJ1-3|15|TRBV5-4|-|-
TGTGCCAGCAGCTTAGAAACAGTAGGTGGAAACACCATATATTTT
CASSLETVGGNTIYF
>TRBJ1-2|16|TRBV9|once|TRBD1
TGTGCCAGCAGCGTAGACGGGACAGGGGCAAACTATGGCTACACCTTC
CASSVDGTGANYGYTF
>TRBJ1-1|17|TRBV6-2/TRBV6-3|-|-
TGTGCCAGCAGTTACTTCTACGCGGGGGGGCAGGACACTGAAGCTTTCTTT
CASSYFYAGGQDTEAFF
>TRBJ1-2|13|TRBV3-1/TRBV3-2|-|TRBD1
TGTGCCAGCAGACGACAGGGTAACTATGGCTACACCTTC
CASRRQGNYGYTF
>TRBJ1-5|14|TRBV2|-|-
TGTGCCAGCAGTGCTCAGACAGTAGATCAGCCCCAGCATTTT
CASSAQTVDQPQHF
>TRBJ2-7|15|TRBV6-5|-|TRBD2
TGTGCCAGCACTCATACTAGCGGGAGGGGCTACGAGCAGTACTTC
CASTHTSGRGYEQYF
>TRBJ2-7|15|TRBV20-1|-|-
TGCAGTGCTAGTAATTTAAGGTTTGTTCTTGACGAGCAGTACTTC
CSASNLRFVLDEQYF
>TRBJ2-1|10|TRBV20-1|-|-
TGCAGTGCTTCTGACAATGAGCAGTTCTTC
CSASDNEQFF
>TRBJ2-7|13|TRBV7-2|-|-
TGTGCCAGCAGTTATATGAACTCCTACGAGCAGTACTTC
CASSYMNSYEQYF
>TRBJ1-6|13|TRBV11-3|-|-
TGTGCCAGCAGCCCGGGGCCTAATTCACCCCTCCACTTT
CASSPGPNSPLHF
>TRBJ1-2|13|TRBV29-1|-|-
TGCAGCGTCGCGGGGGCCTCGGGGCGAGGCTACACCTTC
CSVAGASGRGYTF
>TRBJ2-1|16|TRBV23-1|-|TRBD2
TGCGCCAGTACGCCGGGACTAGTTTGCTCCTACAATGAGCAGTTCTTC
CASTPGLVCSYNEQFF
>TRBJ1-5|15|TRBV27|-|-
TGTGCCAGCAGTTTATGGGGGACACGAAATCAGCCCCAGCATTTT
CASSLWGTRNQPQHF
>TRBJ2-7|14|TRBV5-1|-|-
TGCGCCAGCAGCTTGGATCCGAGAACCCACGAGCAGTACTTC
CASSLDPRTHEQYF
>TRBJ1-2|11|TRBV20-1|-|TRBD1
TGCAGTGCGGGGACAGACTATGGCTACACCTTC
CSAGTDYGYTF
>TRBJ1-2|14|TRBV7-2|-|-
TGTGCCAGCAGCTCCCATACCAGGGCCTATGGCTACACCTTC
CASSSHTRAYGYTF
>TRBJ1-2|13|TRBV30|-|-
TGTGCCTGTTTACAGGCAGGAGAATATGGCTACACCTTC
CACLQAGEYGYTF
>TRBJ2-1|16|TRBV24-1|-|-
TGTGCCACCAGTGATTCGGGCCGCAACCGCTACAATGAGCAGTTCTTC
CATSDSGRNRYNEQFF
>TRBJ1-5|13|TRBV9|-|-
TGTGCCAGCAGCAGAGACTCGTATCAGCCCCAGCATTTT
CASSRDSYQPQHF
>TRBJ2-7|13|TRBV5-5|-|-
TGTGCCAGCATGGGGTGGGGCTCTGTGGAGCAGTACTTC
CASMGWGSVEQYF
>TRBJ1-2|13|TRBV7-2|once|-
TGTGCCAGCAGCTTAGACAGGGTTTATGGCTACACCTTC
CASSLDRVYGYTF
>TRBJ2-2|12|TRBV28|-|-
TGTGCCAGCAGTTTTATGGAGCGGGAGCTGTTTTTT
CASSFMERELFF
>TRBJ2-7|14|TRBV5-1|-|TRBD1
TGCGCCAGCAGCTACTCAGACAGGGCGAGCGAGCAGTACTTC
CASSYSDRASEQYF
>TRBJ2-7|14|TRBV5-6|-|TRBD2
TGTGCCAGCTCACACCGGGGGAGGGCTGGAGAGCAGTACTTC
CASSHRGRAGEQYF
>TRBJ1-5|17|TRBV7-2|-|-
TGTGCCAGCAGCTTAGCGCTCGGCGGGGGGCGCAATCAGCCCCAGCATTTT
CASSLALGGGRNQPQHF